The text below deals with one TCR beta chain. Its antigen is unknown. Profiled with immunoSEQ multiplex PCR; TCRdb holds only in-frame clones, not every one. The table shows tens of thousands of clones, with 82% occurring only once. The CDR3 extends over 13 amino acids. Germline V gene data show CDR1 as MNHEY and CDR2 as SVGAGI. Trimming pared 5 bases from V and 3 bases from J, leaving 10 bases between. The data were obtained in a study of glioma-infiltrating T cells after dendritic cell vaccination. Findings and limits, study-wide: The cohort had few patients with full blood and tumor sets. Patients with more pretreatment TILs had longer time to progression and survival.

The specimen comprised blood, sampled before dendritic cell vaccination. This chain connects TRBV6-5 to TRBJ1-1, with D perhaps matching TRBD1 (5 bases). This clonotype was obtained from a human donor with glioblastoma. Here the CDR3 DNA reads TGTGCCAGCAGTGAAGCGGGGCACACTGAAGCTTTCTTT. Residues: CASSEAGHTEAFF.